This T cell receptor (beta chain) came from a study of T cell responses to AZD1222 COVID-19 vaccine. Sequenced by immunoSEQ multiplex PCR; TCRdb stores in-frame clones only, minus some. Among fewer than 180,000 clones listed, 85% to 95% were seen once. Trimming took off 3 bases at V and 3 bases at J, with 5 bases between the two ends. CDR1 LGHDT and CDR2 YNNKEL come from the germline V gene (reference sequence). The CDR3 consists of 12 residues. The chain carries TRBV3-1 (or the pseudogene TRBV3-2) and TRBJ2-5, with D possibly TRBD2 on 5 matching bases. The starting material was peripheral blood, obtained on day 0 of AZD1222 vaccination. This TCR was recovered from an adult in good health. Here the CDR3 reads CASSQREETQYF. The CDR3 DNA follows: TGTGCCAGCAGCCAGCGGGAAGAGACCCAGTACTTC.